This TCR beta chain is drawn from a study of control samples from healthy donors and cancer patients. Germline V gives CDR1 SEHNR, CDR2 FQNEAQ (reference sequence). V lost 5 bases and J 4 bases, leaving 14 bases between the germline ends. The CDR3 contains 14 residues. Assay used: immunoSEQ multiplex PCR; TCRdb lists only in-frame clones, some missing. The profile shows 170,000 or so clones, approximately 94% of them singletons. The sequenced sample was blood. The receptor was isolated from a woman in her thirties or forties in good health. The rearrangement uses TRBV7-9 and TRBJ1-1; TRBD1 is a possible D gene (5 bases). CDR3 loop: CASSAGEGSTEAFF. CDR3 bases: TGTGCCAGCAGCGCGGGGGAGGGGAGCACTGAAGCTTTCTTT.